This T cell receptor beta chain was documented in a study of T-cell reconstitution after alpha-beta-depleted transplantation in children. This clonotype was recorded at least ten times. The antigen is undetermined. Study-wide results and caveats: Hyperexpanded clones declined; after one year, newly produced T cells mostly supplied diversity. Surviving recipient T cells and intrathymic progenitors accounted for some patients' high TCRbeta diversity at day 60. Reportedly, roughly two months post-transplant, alpha-beta T cells arose from several hundred expanded graft clones.

Unique molecular identifiers were used to barcode this TCRbeta library. From the PCR reads, TCRdb called clonotypes with MiXCR, one entry per CDR3 protein. The top ten clones hold 43% of a sample with hundreds of thousands of distinct CDR3 sequences, roughly 18% of them seen once. CDR3 length equals 15 residues. Germline values: CDR1 DFQATT, CDR2 SNEGSKA (reference sequence). Trimming took 6 bases from V and 0 from J, leaving 14 bases between them. Sequenced material: PBMCs, mostly from graft donor cells, taken 360 days after TCRalphabeta/CD19-depleted stem cell transplant. This receptor was taken from a male patient aged 2 to 10 who had a stem cell transplant for acute lymphoblastic leukemia, so the T cells may come from the graft donor. This chain joins TRBV20-1 and TRBJ1-4; D remains ambiguous. The DNA for the CDR3 is TGCAGTGCCACCAATCAACAAGCAACTAATGAAAAACTGTTTTTT. Protein product: CSATNQQATNEKLFF.